This TCR beta chain was documented in a study of blood T cell repertoires in COVID-19. Study-wide context: The United States, Italy and Spain were the sources of the acute and convalescent COVID-19 samples. Sample material is recorded as cDNA or gDNA derived from T cells, B-cell-depleted T cells, or PBMCs.

Generated by immunoSEQ multiplex PCR, the TCRdb table keeps only in-frame clones and is missing some. This table holds approximately 300,000 clones, approximately 92% found once. The CDR3 has 13 amino acids. Germline loops: CDR1 MNHEY, CDR2 SVGAGI. Deletions cut 6 bases from V and 13 bases from J, with 16 bases between. Assignment of participants to cohorts was predicated upon participant-reported clinical history. Recovery meant two consecutive negative NP/OP PCR tests, professional clearance, or resolved symptoms. V and J are TRBV6-5 and TRBJ1-6; D unresolved. The sequence was collected from a woman aged 30 to 39 who had recovered from COVID-19. Material: PBMCs or T cells enriched from blood (not recorded which). CDR3 sequence reads: CASSLDHSFPLHF. CDR3 DNA sequence: TGTGCCAGCAGCCTAGACCACTCGTTTCCCCTCCACTTT.